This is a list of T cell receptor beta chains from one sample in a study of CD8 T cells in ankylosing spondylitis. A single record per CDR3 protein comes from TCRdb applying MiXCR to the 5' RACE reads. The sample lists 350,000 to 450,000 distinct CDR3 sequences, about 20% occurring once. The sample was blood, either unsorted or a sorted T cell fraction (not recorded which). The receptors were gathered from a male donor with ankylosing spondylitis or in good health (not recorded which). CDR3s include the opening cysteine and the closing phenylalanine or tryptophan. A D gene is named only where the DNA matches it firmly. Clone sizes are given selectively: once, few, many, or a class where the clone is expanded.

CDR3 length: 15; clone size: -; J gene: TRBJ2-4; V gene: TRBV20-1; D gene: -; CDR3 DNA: TGCAGTGCCCACCCGTTGGCTCTAGCCAAAAACATTCAGTACTTC; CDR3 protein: CSAHPLALAKNIQYF
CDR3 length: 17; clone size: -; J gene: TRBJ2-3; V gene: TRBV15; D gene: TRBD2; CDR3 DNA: TGTGCCACCAGCAGAGGAACTAGCGGGGGTCTAGCAGATACGCAGTATTTT; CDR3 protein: CATSRGTSGGLADTQYF
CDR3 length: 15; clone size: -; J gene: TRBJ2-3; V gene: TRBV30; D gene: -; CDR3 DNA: TGTGCCTGGAGTGTTGGACTAACTAGCACAGATACGCAGTATTTT; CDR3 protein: CAWSVGLTSTDTQYF
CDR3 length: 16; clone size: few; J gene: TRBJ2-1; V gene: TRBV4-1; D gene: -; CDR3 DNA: TGCGCCAGCAGCCAAGGGGGGGCCATCTCCTACAATGAGCAGTTCTTC; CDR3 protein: CASSQGGAISYNEQFF
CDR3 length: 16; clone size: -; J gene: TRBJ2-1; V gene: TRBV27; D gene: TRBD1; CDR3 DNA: TGTGCCAGCAGTCGACCGGACAGGAAGATCTACAATGAGCAGTTCTTC; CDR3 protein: CASSRPDRKIYNEQFF
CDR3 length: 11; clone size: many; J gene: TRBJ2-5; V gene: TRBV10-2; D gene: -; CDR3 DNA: TGCGCCAGCAGTGAGCTGGAGACCCAGTACTTC; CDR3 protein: CASSELETQYF
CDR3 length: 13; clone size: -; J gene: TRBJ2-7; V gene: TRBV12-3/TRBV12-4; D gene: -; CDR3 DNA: TGTGCCAGCAGTTTATCACCAACCTACGAGCAGTACTTC; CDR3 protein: CASSLSPTYEQYF
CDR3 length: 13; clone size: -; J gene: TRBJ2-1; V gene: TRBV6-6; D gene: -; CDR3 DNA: TGTGCCAGCAGTTACTCGGGGGGGCTAGAGCAGTTCTTC; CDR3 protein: CASSYSGGLEQFF
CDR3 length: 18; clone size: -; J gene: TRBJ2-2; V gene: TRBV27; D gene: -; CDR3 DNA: TGTGCCAGCAGTTTATCGGTCGAAGTGGTGGGGAACACCGGGGAGCTGTTTTTT; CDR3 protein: CASSLSVEVVGNTGELFF
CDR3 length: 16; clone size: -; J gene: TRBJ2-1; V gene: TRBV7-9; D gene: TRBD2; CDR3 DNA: TGTGCCAGCAGCCCATCCTCTAGCGGGGGTTACAATGAGCAGTTCTTC; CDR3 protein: CASSPSSSGGYNEQFF
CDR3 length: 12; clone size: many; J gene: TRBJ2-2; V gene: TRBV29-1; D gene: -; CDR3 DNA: TGCAGCGTTGAAGAACAGACCGGGGAGCTGTTTTTT; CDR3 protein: CSVEEQTGELFF
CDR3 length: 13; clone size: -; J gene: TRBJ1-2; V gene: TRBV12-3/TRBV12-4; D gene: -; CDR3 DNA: TGTGCCAGCAGTGTCCCCGGCAAATCTGGCTACACCTTC; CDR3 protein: CASSVPGKSGYTF
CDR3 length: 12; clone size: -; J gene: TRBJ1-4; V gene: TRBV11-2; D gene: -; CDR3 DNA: TGTGCCACCCGACAGGCAGATGAAAAACTGTTTTTT; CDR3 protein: CATRQADEKLFF
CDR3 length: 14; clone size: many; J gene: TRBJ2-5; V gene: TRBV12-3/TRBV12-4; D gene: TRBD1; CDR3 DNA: TGTGCCAGCAGTCTACAGGGGAACCAAGAGACCCAGTACTTC; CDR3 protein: CASSLQGNQETQYF
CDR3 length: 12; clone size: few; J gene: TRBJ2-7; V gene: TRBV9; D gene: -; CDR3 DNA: TGTGCCAGCAGCGTTCGGCGGGGTAAATTAAATTTC; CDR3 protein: CASSVRRGKLNF
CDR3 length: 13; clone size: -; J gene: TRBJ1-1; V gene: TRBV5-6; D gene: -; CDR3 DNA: TGTGCCAGCAGCTTGGGGGTGGTGACTGAAGCTTTCTTT; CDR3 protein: CASSLGVVTEAFF
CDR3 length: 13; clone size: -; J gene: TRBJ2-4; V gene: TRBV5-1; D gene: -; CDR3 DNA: TGCGCCAGCAGCTTGGTAGAGGAAAACATTCAGTACTTC; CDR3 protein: CASSLVEENIQYF
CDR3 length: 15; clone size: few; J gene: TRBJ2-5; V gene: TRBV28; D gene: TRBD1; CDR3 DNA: TGTGCCACCGACCCCACCGGGACAGGGAAAGAGACCCAGTACTTC; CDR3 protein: CATDPTGTGKETQYF
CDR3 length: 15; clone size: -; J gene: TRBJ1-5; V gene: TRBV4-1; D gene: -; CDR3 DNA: TGCGCCAGCAGCCAAGTTCAGGCCGTCAATCAGCCCCAGCATTTT; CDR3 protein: CASSQVQAVNQPQHF
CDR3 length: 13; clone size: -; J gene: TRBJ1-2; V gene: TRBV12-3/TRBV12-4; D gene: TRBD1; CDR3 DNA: TGTGCCAGCACCTGGGACAGACACTATGGCTACACCTTC; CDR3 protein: CASTWDRHYGYTF
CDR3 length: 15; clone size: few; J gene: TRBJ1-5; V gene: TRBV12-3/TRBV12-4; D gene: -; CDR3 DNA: TGTGCCAGCAGTTTAGTATGGGGGGCCGGCCAGCCCCAGCATTTT; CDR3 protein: CASSLVWGAGQPQHF
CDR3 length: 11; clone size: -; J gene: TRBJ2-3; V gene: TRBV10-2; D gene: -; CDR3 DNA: TGCGCCAGCAGGGGGGGCAGTGCGCAGTATTTT; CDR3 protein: CASRGGSAQYF
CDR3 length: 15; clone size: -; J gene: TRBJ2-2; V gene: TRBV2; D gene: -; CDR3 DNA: TGTGCCAGCAGTGAACCGGATACGAACACCGGGGAGCTGTTTTTT; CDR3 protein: CASSEPDTNTGELFF
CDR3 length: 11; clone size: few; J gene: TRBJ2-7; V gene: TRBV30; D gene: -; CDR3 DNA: TGTGCCTGGAGTGAGACCTACGAGCAGTACTTC; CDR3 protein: CAWSETYEQYF
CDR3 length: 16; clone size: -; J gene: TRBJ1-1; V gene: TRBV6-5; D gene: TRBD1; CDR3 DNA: TGTGCCAGCAGTTACTCTGACAGGGTGGGTGACACTGAAGCTTTCTTT; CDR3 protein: CASSYSDRVGDTEAFF
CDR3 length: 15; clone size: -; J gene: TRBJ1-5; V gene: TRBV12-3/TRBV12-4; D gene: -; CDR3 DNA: TGTGCCAGCAGTTTAGTTGGCTTCCGCCTTCAGCCCCAGCATTTT; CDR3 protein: CASSLVGFRLQPQHF
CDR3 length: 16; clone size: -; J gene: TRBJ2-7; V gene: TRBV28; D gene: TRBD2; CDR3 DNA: TGTGCCAGCAGTTTACTTTTGGCGGGGGGACACTACGAGCAGTACTTC; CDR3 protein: CASSLLLAGGHYEQYF
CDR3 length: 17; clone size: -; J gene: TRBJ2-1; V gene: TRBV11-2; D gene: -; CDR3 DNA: TGTGCCAGCAGCGGATTCACCGAAATCCGCTCCTACAATGAGCAGTTCTTC; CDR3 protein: CASSGFTEIRSYNEQFF
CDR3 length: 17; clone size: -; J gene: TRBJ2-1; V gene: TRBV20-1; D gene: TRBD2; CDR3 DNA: TGCAGTGCTAGAGATCAGGCTAGCGGAGGCCTAGACAATGAGCAGTTCTTC; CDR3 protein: CSARDQASGGLDNEQFF
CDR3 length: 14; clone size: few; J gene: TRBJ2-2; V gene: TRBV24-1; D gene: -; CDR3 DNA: TGTGCCACCAGTGGGAGGGTGAACACCGGGGAGCTGTTTTTT; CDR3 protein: CATSGRVNTGELFF
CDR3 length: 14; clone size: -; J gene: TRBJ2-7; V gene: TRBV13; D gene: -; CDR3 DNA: TGTGCCAGCAGCTTAGGTGTGGCCCGGTACGAGCAGTACTTC; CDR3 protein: CASSLGVARYEQYF
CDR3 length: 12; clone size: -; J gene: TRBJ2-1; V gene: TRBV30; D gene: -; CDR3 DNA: TGTGCCTTGAAACAGGGAGGCAATGAGCAGTTCTTC; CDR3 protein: CALKQGGNEQFF
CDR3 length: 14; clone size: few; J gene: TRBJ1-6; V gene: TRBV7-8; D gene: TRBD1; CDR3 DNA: TGTGCCAGCAGCCTAGACAGGGATGATTCACCCCTCCACTTT; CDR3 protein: CASSLDRDDSPLHF
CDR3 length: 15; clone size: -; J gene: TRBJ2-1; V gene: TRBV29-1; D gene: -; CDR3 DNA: TGCAGCGTTGAATTGGGACGCCAGGGCCTGAATGAGCAGTTCTTC; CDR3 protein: CSVELGRQGLNEQFF
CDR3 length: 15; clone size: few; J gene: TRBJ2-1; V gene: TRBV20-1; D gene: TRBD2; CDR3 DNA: TGCAGTGCTAGAGCTGGACTAGCGGATCCGAGAGAGCAGTTCTTC; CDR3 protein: CSARAGLADPREQFF
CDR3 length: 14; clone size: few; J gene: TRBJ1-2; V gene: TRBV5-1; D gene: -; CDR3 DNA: TGCGCCAGCAGCCCGGAGGAGGGGAGGGATGGCTACACCTTC; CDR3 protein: CASSPEEGRDGYTF
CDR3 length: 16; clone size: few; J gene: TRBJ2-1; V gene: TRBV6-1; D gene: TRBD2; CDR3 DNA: TGTGCCAGCAGTGAAGCTGACGGGGGGGTGATCAATGAGCAGTTCTTC; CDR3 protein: CASSEADGGVINEQFF
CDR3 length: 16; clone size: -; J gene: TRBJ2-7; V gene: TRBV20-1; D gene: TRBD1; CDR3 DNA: TGCAGTGCTAGAGATGGGACAGGGGGCGTTGCCTACGAGCAGTACTTC; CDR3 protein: CSARDGTGGVAYEQYF
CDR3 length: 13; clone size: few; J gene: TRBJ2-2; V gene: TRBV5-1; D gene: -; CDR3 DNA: TGCGCCAGCAGCTGGATCGACACCGGGGAGCTGTTTTTT; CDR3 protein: CASSWIDTGELFF
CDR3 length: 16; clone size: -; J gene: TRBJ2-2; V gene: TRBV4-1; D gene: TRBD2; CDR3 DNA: TGCGCCAGCAGCCATAATAGCGGGGGGGACACCGGGGAGCTGTTTTTT; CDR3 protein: CASSHNSGGDTGELFF
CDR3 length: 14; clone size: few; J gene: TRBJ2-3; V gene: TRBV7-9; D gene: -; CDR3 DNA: TGTGCCAGCCGGACGGGAACTAGCACAGATACGCAGTATTTT; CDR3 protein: CASRTGTSTDTQYF
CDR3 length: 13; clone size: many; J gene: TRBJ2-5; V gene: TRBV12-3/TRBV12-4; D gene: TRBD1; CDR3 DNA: TGTGCCAGCAGCTTGGACAGGGGAGAGACCCAGTACTTC; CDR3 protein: CASSLDRGETQYF
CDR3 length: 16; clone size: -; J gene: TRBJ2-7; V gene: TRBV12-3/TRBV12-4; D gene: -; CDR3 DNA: TGTGCCAGCAGTTTCAGGGGGCGGGAGGTGAGGGCGTGGCAGTACTTC; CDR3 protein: CASSFRGREVRAWQYF
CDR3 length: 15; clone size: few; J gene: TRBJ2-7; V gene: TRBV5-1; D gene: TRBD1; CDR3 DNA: TGCGCCAGCAGCTTGGAGGACAGGGGGATAGACGAGCAGTACTTC; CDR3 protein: CASSLEDRGIDEQYF
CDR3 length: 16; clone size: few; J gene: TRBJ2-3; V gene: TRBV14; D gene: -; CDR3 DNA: TGTGCCAGCAGCCAGCCCCACTGGGTTACCCCAGATACGCAGTATTTT; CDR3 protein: CASSQPHWVTPDTQYF
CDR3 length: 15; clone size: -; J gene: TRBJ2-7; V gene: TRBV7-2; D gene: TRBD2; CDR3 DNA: TGTGCCAGCAGCTTTTTTCTAGCGGCCTCCTACGAGCAGTACTTC; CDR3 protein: CASSFFLAASYEQYF
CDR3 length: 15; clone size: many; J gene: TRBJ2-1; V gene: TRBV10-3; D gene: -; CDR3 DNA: TGTGCCATCAGTGTTGTAGCGGGACAGCCCAATGAGCAGTTCTTC; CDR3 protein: CAISVVAGQPNEQFF
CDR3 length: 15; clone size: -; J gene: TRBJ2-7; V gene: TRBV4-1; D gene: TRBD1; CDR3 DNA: TGCGCCAGCAGCCAACGACAGGGGCAGTTCCTCGAGCAGTACTTC; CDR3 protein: CASSQRQGQFLEQYF
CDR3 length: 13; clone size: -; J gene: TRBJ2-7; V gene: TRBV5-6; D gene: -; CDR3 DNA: TGTGCCAGCACCCAAGGACCCGATTACGAGCAGTACTTC; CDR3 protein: CASTQGPDYEQYF
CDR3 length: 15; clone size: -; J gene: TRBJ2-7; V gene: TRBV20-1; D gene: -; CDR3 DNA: TGCAGTGCTAGGGGGGTTGACAGCCCATCCTACGAGCAGTACTTC; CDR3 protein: CSARGVDSPSYEQYF
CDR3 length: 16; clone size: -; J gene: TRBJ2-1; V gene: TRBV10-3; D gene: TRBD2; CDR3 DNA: TGTGCCATCAGCCAGAGCGGGGGGAATACTTACAATGAGCAGTTCTTC; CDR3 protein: CAISQSGGNTYNEQFF
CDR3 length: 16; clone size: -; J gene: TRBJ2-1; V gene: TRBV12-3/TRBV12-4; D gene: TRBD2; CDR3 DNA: TGTGCCAGCAGTCTCGAGGGACTAGCGGGGGTGAATGAGCAGTTCTTC; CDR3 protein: CASSLEGLAGVNEQFF
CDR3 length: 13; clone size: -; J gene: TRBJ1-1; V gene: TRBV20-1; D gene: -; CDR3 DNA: TGCAGTGCATTCGGACAGCAGAACACTGAAGCTTTCTTT; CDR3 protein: CSAFGQQNTEAFF